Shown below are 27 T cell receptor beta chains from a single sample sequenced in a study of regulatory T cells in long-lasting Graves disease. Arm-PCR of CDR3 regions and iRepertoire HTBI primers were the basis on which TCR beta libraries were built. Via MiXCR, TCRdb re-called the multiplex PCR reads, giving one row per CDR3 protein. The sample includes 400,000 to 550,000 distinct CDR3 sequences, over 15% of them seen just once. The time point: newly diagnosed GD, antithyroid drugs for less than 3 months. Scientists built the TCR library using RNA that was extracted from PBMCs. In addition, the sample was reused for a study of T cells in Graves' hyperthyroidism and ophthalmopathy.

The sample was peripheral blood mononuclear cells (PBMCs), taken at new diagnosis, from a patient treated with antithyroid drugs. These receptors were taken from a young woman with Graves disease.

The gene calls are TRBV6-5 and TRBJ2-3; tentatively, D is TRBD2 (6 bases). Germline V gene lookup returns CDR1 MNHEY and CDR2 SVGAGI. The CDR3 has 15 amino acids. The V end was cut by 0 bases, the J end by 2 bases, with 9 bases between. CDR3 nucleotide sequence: TGTGCCAGCAGTTACTCGGGACTCGTCACAGATACGCAGTATTTT. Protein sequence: CASSYSGLVTDTQYF.

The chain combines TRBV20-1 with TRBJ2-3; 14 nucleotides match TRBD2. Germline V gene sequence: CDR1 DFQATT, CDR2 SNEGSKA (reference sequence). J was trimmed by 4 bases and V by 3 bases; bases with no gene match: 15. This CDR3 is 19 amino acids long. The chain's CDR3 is CSASSGGLAGVPSPDTQYF. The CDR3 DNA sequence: TGCAGTGCTAGTAGCGGGGGACTAGCGGGAGTGCCGTCCCCAGATACGCAGTATTTT.

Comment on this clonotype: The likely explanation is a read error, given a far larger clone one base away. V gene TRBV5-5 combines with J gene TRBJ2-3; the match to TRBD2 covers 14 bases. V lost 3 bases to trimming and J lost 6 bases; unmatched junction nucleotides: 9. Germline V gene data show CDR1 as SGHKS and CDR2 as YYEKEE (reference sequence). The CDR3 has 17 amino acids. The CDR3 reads CASSSGTSGSHVDTQYF. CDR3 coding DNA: TGTGCCAGCAGCTCCGGGACTAGCGGGAGTCACGTTGATACGCAGTATTTT.

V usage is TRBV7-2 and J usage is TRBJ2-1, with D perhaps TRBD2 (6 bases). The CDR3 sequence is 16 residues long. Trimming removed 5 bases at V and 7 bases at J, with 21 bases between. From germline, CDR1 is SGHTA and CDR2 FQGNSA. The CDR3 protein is CASSPTGGARGNEQFF. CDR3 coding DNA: TGTGCCAGCAGCCCCACCGGGGGAGCGCGTGGGAATGAGCAGTTCTTC. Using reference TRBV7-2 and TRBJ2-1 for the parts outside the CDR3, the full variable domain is GAGVSQSPSNKVTEKGKDVELRCDPISGHTALYWYRQSLGQGLEFLIYFQGNSAPDKSGLPSDRFSAERTGGSVSTLTIQRTQQEDSAVYLCASSPTGGARGNEQFFGPGTRLTVL.

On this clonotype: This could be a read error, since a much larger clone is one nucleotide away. CDR3 sequence: CATSREVTGLGGELSF. The DNA for the CDR3 is TGTGCCACCAGCAGAGAGGTCACAGGTTTAGGCGGGGAGCTGTCTTTT. V is TRBV15 and J is TRBJ2-2, with D perhaps TRBD2 (6 bases). The CDR3 consists of 16 residues. Germline values: CDR1 LNHNV, CDR2 YYDKDF (reference sequence).

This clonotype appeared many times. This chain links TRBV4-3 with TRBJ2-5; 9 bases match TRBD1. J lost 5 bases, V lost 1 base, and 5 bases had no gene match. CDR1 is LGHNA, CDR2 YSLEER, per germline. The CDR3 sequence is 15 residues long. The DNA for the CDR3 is TGCGCCAGCAGCCAAGGGGGACAGGGTGGCGAGACCCAGTACTTC. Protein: CASSQGGQGGETQYF.

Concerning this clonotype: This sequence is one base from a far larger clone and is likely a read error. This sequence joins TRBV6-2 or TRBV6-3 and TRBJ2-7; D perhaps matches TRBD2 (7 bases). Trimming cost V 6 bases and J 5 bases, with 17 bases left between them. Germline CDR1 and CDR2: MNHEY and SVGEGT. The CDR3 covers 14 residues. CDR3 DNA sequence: TGTGCCAGCAGCCGGGGGGCTTTGAGCGACGAGCAGTACTTC. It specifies CASSRGALSDEQYF.

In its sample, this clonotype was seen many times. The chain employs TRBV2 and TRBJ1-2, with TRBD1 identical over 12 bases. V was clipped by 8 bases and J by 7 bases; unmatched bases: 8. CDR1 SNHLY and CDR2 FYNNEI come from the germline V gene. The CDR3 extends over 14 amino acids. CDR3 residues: CASLRDRGLVGYTF. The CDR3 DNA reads TGTGCCAGCCTCCGGGACAGGGGGCTCGTTGGCTACACCTTC.

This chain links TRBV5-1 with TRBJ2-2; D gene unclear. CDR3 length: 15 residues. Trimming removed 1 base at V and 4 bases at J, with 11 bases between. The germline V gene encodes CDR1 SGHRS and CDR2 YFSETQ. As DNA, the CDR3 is TGCGCCAGCAGCTTGAGAGACGCCTTCACCGGGGAGCTGTTTTTT. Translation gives CASSLRDAFTGELFF. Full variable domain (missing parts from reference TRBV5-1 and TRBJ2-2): KAGVTQTPRYLIKTRGQQVTLSCSPISGHRSVSWYQQTPGQGLQFLFEYFSETQRNKGNFPGRFSGRQFSNSRSEMNVSTLELGDSALYLCASSLRDAFTGELFFGEGSRLTVL.

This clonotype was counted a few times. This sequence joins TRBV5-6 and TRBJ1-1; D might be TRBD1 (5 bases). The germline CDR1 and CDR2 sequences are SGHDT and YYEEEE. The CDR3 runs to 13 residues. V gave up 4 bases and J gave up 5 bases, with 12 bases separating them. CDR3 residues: CASSQRGWTEAFF. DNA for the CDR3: TGTGCCAGCAGCCAAAGGGGTTGGACTGAAGCTTTCTTT.

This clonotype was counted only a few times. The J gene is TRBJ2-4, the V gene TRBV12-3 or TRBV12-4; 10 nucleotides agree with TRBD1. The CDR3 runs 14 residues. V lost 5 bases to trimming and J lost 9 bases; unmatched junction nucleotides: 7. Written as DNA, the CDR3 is TGTGCCAGCAGTCCGGGACAGGGGTTGACCATTCAGTACTTC. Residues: CASSPGQGLTIQYF.

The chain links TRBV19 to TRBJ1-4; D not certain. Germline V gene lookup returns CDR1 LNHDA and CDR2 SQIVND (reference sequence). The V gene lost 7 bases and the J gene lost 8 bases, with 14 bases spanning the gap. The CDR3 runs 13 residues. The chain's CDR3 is CASISPGSEKLFF. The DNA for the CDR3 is TGTGCCAGTATATCCCCAGGCTCGGAAAAACTGTTTTTT.

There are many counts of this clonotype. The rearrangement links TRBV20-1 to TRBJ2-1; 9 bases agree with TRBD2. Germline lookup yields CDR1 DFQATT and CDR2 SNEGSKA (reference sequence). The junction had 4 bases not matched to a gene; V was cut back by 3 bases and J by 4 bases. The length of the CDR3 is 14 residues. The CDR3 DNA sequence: TGCAGTGCTAGCGGGACTAGCAGATACAATGAGCAGTTCTTC. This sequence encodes CSASGTSRYNEQFF.

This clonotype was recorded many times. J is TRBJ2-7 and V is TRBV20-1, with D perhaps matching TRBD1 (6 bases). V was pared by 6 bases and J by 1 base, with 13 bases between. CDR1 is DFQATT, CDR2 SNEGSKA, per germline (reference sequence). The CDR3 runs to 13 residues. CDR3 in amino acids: CSAIRQDSYEQYF. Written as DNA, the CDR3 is TGCAGTGCCATCCGACAGGATTCCTACGAGCAGTACTTC.

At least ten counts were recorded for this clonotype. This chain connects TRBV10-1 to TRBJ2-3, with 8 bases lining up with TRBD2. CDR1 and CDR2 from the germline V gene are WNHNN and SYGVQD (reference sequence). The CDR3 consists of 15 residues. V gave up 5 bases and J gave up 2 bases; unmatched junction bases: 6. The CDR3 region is CASSSSGVSTDTQYF. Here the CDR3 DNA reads TGCGCCAGCAGTAGTAGCGGGGTGTCCACAGATACGCAGTATTTT.

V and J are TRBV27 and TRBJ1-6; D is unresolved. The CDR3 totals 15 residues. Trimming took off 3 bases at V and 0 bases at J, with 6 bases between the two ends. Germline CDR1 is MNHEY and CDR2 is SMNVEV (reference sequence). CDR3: CASSFLSSYNSPLHF. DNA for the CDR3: TGTGCCAGCAGTTTTTTAAGCTCCTATAATTCACCCCTCCACTTT.

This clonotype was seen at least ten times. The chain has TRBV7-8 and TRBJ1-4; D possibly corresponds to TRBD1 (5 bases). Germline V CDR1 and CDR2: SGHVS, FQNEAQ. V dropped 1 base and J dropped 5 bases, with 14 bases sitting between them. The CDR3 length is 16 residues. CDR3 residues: CASSLGGPWGNEKLFF. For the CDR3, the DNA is TGTGCCAGCAGCTTAGGGGGACCGTGGGGGAATGAAAAACTGTTTTTT.

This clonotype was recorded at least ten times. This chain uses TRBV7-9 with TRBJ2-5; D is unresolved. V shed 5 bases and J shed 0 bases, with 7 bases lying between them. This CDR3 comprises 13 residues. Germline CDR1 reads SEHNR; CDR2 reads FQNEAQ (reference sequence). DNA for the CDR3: TGTGCCAGCAGCGACACGGACCAAGAGACCCAGTACTTC. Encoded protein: CASSDTDQETQYF.

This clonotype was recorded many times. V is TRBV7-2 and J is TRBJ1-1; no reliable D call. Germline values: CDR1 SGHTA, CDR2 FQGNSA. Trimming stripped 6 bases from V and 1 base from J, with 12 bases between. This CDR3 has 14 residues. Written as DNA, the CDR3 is TGTGCCAGCAGTTACGGGAAAGCGAACACTGAAGCTTTCTTT. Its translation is CASSYGKANTEAFF.

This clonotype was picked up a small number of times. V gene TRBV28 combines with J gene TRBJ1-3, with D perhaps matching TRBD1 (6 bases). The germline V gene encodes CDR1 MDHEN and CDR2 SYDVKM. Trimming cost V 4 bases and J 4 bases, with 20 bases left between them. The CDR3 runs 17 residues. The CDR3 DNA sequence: TGTGCCAGCAGTTCTCCAAACAGGGTCGAATCCGGAAACACCATATATTTT. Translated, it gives CASSSPNRVESGNTIYF.

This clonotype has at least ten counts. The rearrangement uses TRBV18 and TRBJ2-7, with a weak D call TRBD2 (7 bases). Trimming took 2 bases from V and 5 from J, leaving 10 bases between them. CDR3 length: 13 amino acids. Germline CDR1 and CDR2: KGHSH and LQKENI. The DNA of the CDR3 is TGTGCCAGCTCACCAGCGGGGGCGGACGAGCAGTACTTC. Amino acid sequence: CASSPAGADEQYF.

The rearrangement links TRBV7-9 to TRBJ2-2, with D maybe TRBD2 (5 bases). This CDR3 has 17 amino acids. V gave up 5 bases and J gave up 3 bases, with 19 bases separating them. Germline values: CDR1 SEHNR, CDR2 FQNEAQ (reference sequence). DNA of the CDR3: TGTGCCAGCAGCCCGGCGGCTAGCACCCCGGACACCGGGGAGCTGTTTTTT. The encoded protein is CASSPAASTPDTGELFF.

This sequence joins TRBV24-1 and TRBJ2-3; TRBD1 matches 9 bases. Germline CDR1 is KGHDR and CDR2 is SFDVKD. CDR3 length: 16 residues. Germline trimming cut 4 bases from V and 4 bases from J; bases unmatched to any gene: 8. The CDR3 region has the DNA TGTGCCACCAGTGACCCCGGGACAGGGAGATCAGATACGCAGTATTTT. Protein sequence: CATSDPGTGRSDTQYF.

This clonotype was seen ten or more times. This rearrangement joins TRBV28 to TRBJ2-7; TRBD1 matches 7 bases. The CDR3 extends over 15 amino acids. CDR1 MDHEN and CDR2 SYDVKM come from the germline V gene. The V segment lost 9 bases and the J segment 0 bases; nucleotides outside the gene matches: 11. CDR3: CASTPGQPSSYEQYF. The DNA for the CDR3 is TGTGCCAGTACCCCGGGACAGCCGAGCTCCTACGAGCAGTACTTC.

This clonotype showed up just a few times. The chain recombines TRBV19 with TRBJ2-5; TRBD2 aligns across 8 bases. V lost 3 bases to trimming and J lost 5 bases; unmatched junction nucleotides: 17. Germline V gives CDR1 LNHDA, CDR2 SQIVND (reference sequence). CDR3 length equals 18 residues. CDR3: CASSIGGTGGAYWETQYF. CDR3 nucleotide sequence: TGTGCCAGTAGTATTGGGGGGACGGGGGGGGCGTATTGGGAGACCCAGTACTTC. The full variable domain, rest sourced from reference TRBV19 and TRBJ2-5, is DGGITQSPKYLFRKEGQNVTLSCEQNLNHDAMYWYRQDPGQGLRLIYYSQIVNDFQKGDIAEGYSVSREKKESFPLTVTSAQKNPTAFYLCASSIGGTGGAYWETQYFGPGTRLLVL.

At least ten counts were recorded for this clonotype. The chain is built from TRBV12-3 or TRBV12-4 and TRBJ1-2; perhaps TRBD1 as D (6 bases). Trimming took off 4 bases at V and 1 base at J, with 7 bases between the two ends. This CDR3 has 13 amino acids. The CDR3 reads CASSSDSNYGYTF. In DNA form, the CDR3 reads TGTGCCAGCAGTTCGGACAGTAACTATGGCTACACCTTC.

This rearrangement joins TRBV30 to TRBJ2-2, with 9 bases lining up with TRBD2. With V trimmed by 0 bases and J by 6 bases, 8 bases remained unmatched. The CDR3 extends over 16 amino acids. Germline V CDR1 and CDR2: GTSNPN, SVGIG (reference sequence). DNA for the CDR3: TGTGCCTGGAGTGTGTTTAGCGGGAGAAGAGCCGGGGAGCTGTTTTTT. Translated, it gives CAWSVFSGRRAGELFF. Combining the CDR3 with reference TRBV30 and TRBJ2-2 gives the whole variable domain SQTIHQWPATLVQPVGSPLSLECTVEGTSNPNLYWYRQAAGRGLQLLFYSVGIGQISSEVPQNLSASRPQDRQFILSSKKLLLSDSGFYLCAWSVFSGRRAGELFFGEGSRLTVL.